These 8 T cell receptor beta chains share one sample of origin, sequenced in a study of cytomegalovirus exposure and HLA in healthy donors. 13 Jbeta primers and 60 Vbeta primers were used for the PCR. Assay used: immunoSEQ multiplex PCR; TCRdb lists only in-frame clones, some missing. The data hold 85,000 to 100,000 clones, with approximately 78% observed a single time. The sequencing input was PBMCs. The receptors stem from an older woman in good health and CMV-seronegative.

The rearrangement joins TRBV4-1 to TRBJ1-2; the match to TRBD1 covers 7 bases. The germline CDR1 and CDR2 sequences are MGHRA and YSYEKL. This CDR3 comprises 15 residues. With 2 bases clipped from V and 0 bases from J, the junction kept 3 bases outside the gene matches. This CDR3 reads CASSQLGQANYGYTF. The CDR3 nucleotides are TGCGCCAGCAGCCAATTAGGACAGGCTAACTATGGCTACACCTTC.

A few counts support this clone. The CDR3: CASSVGMNTEAFF. The CDR3 region has the DNA TGTGCCAGCAGCGTTGGCATGAACACTGAAGCTTTCTTT. This chain joins TRBV9 and TRBJ1-1; D is ambiguous. The CDR3 loop spans 13 amino acids. With 2 bases removed from V and 0 bases from J, the gap between germline ends came to 5 bases. The germline V gene encodes CDR1 SGDLS and CDR2 YYNGEE.

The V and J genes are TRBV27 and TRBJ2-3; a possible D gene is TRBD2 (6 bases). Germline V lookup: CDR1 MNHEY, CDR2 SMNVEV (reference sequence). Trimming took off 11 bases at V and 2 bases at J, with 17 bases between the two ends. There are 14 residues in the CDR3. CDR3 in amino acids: CAATTGGTTDTQYF. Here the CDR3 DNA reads TGTGCCGCCACGACCGGGGGAACCACAGATACGCAGTATTTT.

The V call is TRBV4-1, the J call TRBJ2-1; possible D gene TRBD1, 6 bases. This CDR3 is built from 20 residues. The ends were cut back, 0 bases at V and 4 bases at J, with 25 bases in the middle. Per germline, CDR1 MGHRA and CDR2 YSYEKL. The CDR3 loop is CASSQDVTGMRVRRYNEQFF. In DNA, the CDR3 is TGCGCCAGCAGCCAAGATGTCACAGGGATGAGGGTACGACGATACAATGAGCAGTTCTTC.

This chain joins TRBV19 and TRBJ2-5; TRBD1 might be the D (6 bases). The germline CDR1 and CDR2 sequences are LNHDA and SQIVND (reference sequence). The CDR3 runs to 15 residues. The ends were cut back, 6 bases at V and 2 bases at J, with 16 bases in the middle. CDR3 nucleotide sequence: TGTGCCAGTAGGCGCCTAGGACAGTCTCAAGAGACCCAGTACTTC. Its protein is CASRRLGQSQETQYF.

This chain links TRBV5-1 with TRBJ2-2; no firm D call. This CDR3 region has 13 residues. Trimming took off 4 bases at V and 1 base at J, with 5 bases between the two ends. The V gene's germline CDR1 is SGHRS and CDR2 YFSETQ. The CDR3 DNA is TGCGCCAGCAGCCTAAAGAACACCGGGGAGCTGTTTTTT. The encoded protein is CASSLKNTGELFF.

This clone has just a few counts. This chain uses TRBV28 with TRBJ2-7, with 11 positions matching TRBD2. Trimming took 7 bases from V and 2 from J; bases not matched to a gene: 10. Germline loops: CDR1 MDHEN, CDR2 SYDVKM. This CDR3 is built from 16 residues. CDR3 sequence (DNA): TGTGCCAGCACCCCCTCCGGTAGCGGGAGGGCCTACGAGCAGTACTTC. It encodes CASTPSGSGRAYEQYF.

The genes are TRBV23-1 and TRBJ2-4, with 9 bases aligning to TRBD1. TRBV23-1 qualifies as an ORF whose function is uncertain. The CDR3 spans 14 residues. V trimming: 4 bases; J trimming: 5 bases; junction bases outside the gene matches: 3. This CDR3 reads CASSPGTGQNIQYF. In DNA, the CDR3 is TGCGCCAGCAGTCCCGGGACAGGGCAAAACATTCAGTACTTC.